Below, 13 T cell receptor beta chains from the same sample are listed, as sequenced in a study of blood T cell repertoires in COVID-19. Produced via immunoSEQ multiplex PCR; TCRdb's table is partial and in-frame only. The table shows roughly 97,000 clones, with about 90% occurring only once. What was sequenced was peripheral blood. The source is a man aged 45 to 65 with acute or convalescent COVID-19.

The chain employs TRBV6-5 and TRBJ1-5; no firm D call. The CDR3 covers 15 residues. CDR1 and CDR2 (germline): MNHEY, SVGAGI. V gave up 5 bases and J gave up 0 bases, with 11 bases separating them. The CDR3 is CASSLYWYSNQPQHF. The CDR3 DNA is TGTGCCAGCAGTCTTTACTGGTATAGCAATCAGCCCCAGCATTTT.

The chain joins TRBV6-6 to TRBJ2-3, with 10 positions matching TRBD2. The V segment lost 5 bases and the J segment 5 bases; nucleotides outside the gene matches: 1. CDR1 MNHNY and CDR2 SVGAGI come from the germline V gene (reference sequence). This CDR3 has 13 residues. Here the CDR3 reads CASSRLAGDTQYF. CDR3 sequence (DNA): TGTGCCAGCAGTCGACTAGCGGGAGATACGCAGTATTTT.

There are many counts of this clone. The genes are TRBV5-4 and TRBJ2-7; TRBD2 is a possible D gene (7 bases). The germline gives CDR1 SGHNT, CDR2 YYREEE (reference sequence). The length of the CDR3 is 14 residues. Trimming took off 4 bases at V and 0 bases at J, with 11 bases between the two ends. As DNA, the CDR3 is TGTGCCAGCAGCGAGGGGGGGTTCTCCTACGAGCAGTACTTC. This encodes CASSEGGFSYEQYF. Drawing the rest from reference TRBV5-4 and TRBJ2-7, the complete variable domain is ETGVTQSPTHLIKTRGQQVTLRCSSQSGHNTVSWYQQALGQGPQFIFQYYREEENGRGNFPPRFSGLQFPNYSSELNVNALELDDSALYLCASSEGGFSYEQYFGPGTRLTVT.

The chain recombines TRBV12-3 or TRBV12-4 with TRBJ2-5; D is uncertain. Trimming left V 6 bases short and J 3 bases short, with 5 bases between. This CDR3 contains 11 residues. The chain's CDR3 is CASSPKETQYF. CDR3 DNA sequence: TGTGCCAGCAGCCCCAAAGAGACCCAGTACTTC.

This clone was found once. The gene calls are TRBV6-6 and TRBJ2-3; D unresolved. CDR3 length: 12 amino acids. In germline, CDR1 is MNHNY, CDR2 SVGAGI (reference sequence). Between the trimmed V and J ends, which lost 5 bases and 5 bases, there was a span of 8 bases. The CDR3 nucleotides read TGTGCCAGCAGTCCATCCCAAGATACGCAGTATTTT. Protein product: CASSPSQDTQYF.

J is TRBJ1-1 and V is TRBV24-1; the D gene is possibly TRBD1 (6 bases). The V gene's germline CDR1 is KGHDR and CDR2 SFDVKD. With 7 bases removed from V and 1 base from J, the gap between germline ends came to 12 bases. This CDR3 is built from 14 residues. In DNA, the CDR3 is TGTGCCACCAGCACCGGGACACCGAACACTGAAGCTTTCTTT. This gives the protein CATSTGTPNTEAFF.

This sequence joins TRBV27 and TRBJ1-1; D may be TRBD1 (5 bases). Per the germline V gene, CDR1 is MNHEY and CDR2 is SMNVEV (reference sequence). The V gene lost 0 bases and the J gene lost 0 bases, with 8 bases spanning the gap. The CDR3 loop spans 15 amino acids. The CDR3 DNA is TGTGCCAGCAGTTTATCAACAGGAGTGAACACTGAAGCTTTCTTT. This codes for CASSLSTGVNTEAFF.

The rearrangement uses TRBV11-3 and TRBJ2-1; D gene unclear. Trimming pared 5 bases from V and 6 bases from J, leaving 11 bases between. From germline, CDR1 is SGHNT and CDR2 YENEEA. CDR3 length: 13 amino acids. The CDR3 protein is CASSVGISNEQFF. The CDR3, as DNA: TGTGCCAGCAGCGTAGGAATTAGCAATGAGCAGTTCTTC.

This clone was recorded once. V is TRBV27 and J is TRBJ1-4, with D unresolved. The germline V gene encodes CDR1 MNHEY and CDR2 SMNVEV (reference sequence). CDR3 length: 15 residues. Trimming removed 3 bases at V and 8 bases at J, with 16 bases between. The CDR3 DNA is TGTGCCAGCAGTTTGGAGGGAGGGCTTGGAGAAAAACTGTTTTTT. This codes for CASSLEGGLGEKLFF.

This clone is a singleton in its sample. The V call is TRBV19, the J call TRBJ2-3; D is uncertain. V lost 10 bases and J 6 bases, leaving 11 bases between the germline ends. CDR1 LNHDA and CDR2 SQIVND come from the germline V gene (reference sequence). CDR3 length: 11 residues. The CDR3 sequence is CAIASGDTQYF. For the CDR3, the DNA is TGTGCCATTGCCTCAGGCGATACGCAGTATTTT.

The rearrangement uses TRBV28 and TRBJ2-3; a weak D match, TRBD2 (5 bases). V was clipped by 4 bases and J by 6 bases, with 23 bases between them. CDR1 is MDHEN and CDR2 is SYDVKM in the germline V gene. This CDR3 spans 17 amino acids. The CDR3 reads CASSSRGAAKGVDTQYF. In DNA form, the CDR3 reads TGTGCCAGCAGTTCCCGAGGAGCGGCCAAGGGAGTGGATACGCAGTATTTT.

The genes are TRBV11-2 and TRBJ2-1; TRBD2 agrees at 9 bases. CDR3 length: 15 residues. Germline CDR1 is SGHAT and CDR2 is FQNNGV. Trimming cost V 5 bases and J 7 bases; bases outside gene matches: 9. CDR3 protein: CASSPVAGVGNEQFF. The CDR3 DNA reads TGTGCCAGCAGCCCCGTAGCGGGAGTGGGTAATGAGCAGTTCTTC.

This rearrangement joins TRBV28 to TRBJ2-1; tentative D call: TRBD2 (6 bases). The CDR3 extends over 12 amino acids. Germline V gene sequence: CDR1 MDHEN, CDR2 SYDVKM. The V and J ends lost 5 bases and 9 bases respectively, with 11 bases between them. The CDR3 DNA sequence: TGTGCCAGCAGTCCCCCTAGCGTTGAGCAGTTCTTC. It is translated as CASSPPSVEQFF.